The 3 T cell receptor beta chains listed next were all sequenced from one sample in a study of vaccination and CD4 T cells after COVID-19. Cultured CD4+ T cell DNA was sequenced using the Oncomine TCR Beta short-read assay. TCRdb re-called the PCR reads through MiXCR, storing one row per CDR3 protein. The repertoire includes over 14,000 distinct CDR3 sequences, 52% of them detected once, and 6.5% to 9% sits in the top ten. The treatment denotes: roughly 10-day PBMC culture with coronavirus spike peptide pools or control peptides (ViraFEST assay). For these receptors, no antigen is known. Sequenced input: CD4+ T cells from blood, cultured in vitro. The source of these receptors is a human donor who had recovered from COVID-19.

The chain combines TRBV20-1 with TRBJ1-5; D perhaps matches TRBD1 (5 bases). This CDR3 region has 15 residues. Germline V CDR1 and CDR2: DFQATT, SNEGSKA (reference sequence). Trimming shortened V by 3 bases and J by 8 bases, and 20 bases separated the two germline ends. This CDR3 reads CSARGLGRPEKPQHF. As DNA, the CDR3 is TGCAGTGCTAGGGGGCTGGGGAGGCCCGAGAAGCCCCAGCATTTT.

The gene calls are TRBV7-9 and TRBJ1-5; D may be TRBD1 (6 bases). CDR1 is SEHNR and CDR2 is FQNEAQ in the germline V gene (reference sequence). Trimming cost V 3 bases and J 6 bases, with 9 bases left between them. The CDR3 totals 13 residues. The CDR3 loop reads CASSFGGPQPQHF. DNA of the CDR3: TGTGCCAGCAGCTTTGGGGGGCCTCAGCCCCAGCATTTT.

This chain links TRBV27 with TRBJ1-4; D is ambiguous. This CDR3 has 15 residues. Germline V gives CDR1 MNHEY, CDR2 SMNVEV (reference sequence). Trimming pared 1 base from V and 3 bases from J, leaving 9 bases between. The CDR3 loop is CASSLYGMANEKLFF. The CDR3, as DNA: TGTGCCAGCAGTTTATACGGGATGGCTAATGAAAAACTGTTTTTT.